Presented here are 27 T cell receptor beta chains from one specimen sequenced in a study of molecular identifiers for immune sequencing clone quantification. TCRdb re-derived calls from the PCR reads in MiXCR, one entry per CDR3 protein. The repertoire holds approximately 590,000 distinct CDR3 sequences, with 25% as singletons. Input material: naive CD8+ T cells from blood, with Jurkat cell RNA spiked in. Described subset: FACS-sorted CD8+CD4-CCR7+CD45RA+ naive T cells. All receptors come from a human donor in good health. Some libraries in this study had Jurkat cell RNA spiked in.

In this sample, this clonotype turned up a few times. The CDR3 sequence is CASSVGQGRIYEQYF. In DNA form, the CDR3 reads TGTGCCAGCAGCGTGGGACAGGGGAGGATCTACGAGCAGTACTTC. The chain links TRBV9 to TRBJ2-7; TRBD1 matches at 10 bases. V shed 2 bases, J shed 3 bases, and the junction held 5 bases outside the gene matches. Germline V lookup: CDR1 SGDLS, CDR2 YYNGEE. CDR3 size: 15 residues.

This clonotype was detected ten times or more. This chain connects TRBV6-5 to TRBJ2-3; D ambiguous. Trimming shortened V by 6 bases and J by 0 bases, and 10 bases separated the two germline ends. Germline values: CDR1 MNHEY, CDR2 SVGAGI. CDR3 length equals 14 residues. The CDR3 nucleotides are TGTGCCAGCAGCCACGGCAGCAGCACAGATACGCAGTATTTT. It translates to CASSHGSSTDTQYF.

The sample holds many counts of this clonotype. The V call is TRBV6-6, the J call TRBJ2-7; 7 nucleotides align to TRBD2. Germline loops: CDR1 MNHNY, CDR2 SVGAGI (reference sequence). Trimming removed 7 bases from V and 4 bases from J; junction bases left unmatched: 10. The CDR3 has 14 amino acids. The CDR3 here is CASTYGGSGYEQYF. The CDR3 DNA reads TGTGCCAGCACCTATGGCGGGAGTGGGTACGAGCAGTACTTC.

This clonotype was recorded many times. The rearrangement links TRBV29-1 to TRBJ1-1; D not resolved. This CDR3 has 12 amino acids. In germline, CDR1 is SQVTM, CDR2 ANQGSEA. Trimming took 8 bases from V and 0 from J, leaving 10 bases between them. The CDR3 nucleotides are TGCAGCTGCTCCGGATTGAACACTGAAGCTTTCTTT. Translation: CSCSGLNTEAFF.

This clonotype was seen a single time. Being one base from a much bigger clone, this may be a read error. The CDR3 here is CSALQGAGEKLSF. As DNA, the CDR3 is TGCAGTGCTTTACAGGGGGCGGGTGAAAAACTGTCTTTT. This rearrangement joins TRBV20-1 to TRBJ1-4; 9 bases match TRBD1. Germline V gene data show CDR1 as DFQATT and CDR2 as SNEGSKA (reference sequence). The CDR3 has 13 amino acids.

The chain couples TRBV11-1 to TRBJ2-1; no reliable D call. The CDR3 is 14 amino acids. Germline values: CDR1 SGHAT, CDR2 FQDESV (reference sequence). V was pared by 4 bases and J by 4 bases, with 11 bases between. The CDR3: CASSSLTDYNEQFF. The CDR3 DNA follows: TGTGCCAGCAGCTCCTTGACGGATTACAATGAGCAGTTCTTC.

This clonotype was observed at least ten times. The J gene is TRBJ1-2, the V gene TRBV29-1, with 7 bases that match TRBD1. This CDR3 has 12 residues. Germline V CDR1 and CDR2: SQVTM, ANQGSEA. This chain's CDR3 is CSDREGGYGYTF. The CDR3 nucleotides are TGCAGTGACAGGGAAGGGGGCTATGGCTACACCTTC. The whole variable domain, filled in from reference TRBV29-1 and TRBJ1-2, reads SAVISQKPSRDICQRGTSLTIQCQVDSQVTMMFWYRQQPGQSLTLIATANQGSEATYESGFVIDKFPISRPNLTFSTLTVSNMSPEDSSIYLCSDREGGYGYTFGSGTRLTVV.

Ten or more counts support this clonotype. This rearrangement joins TRBV7-6 to TRBJ2-5; TRBD1 agrees at 10 bases. Germline V gene lookup returns CDR1 SGHVS and CDR2 FNYEAQ. CDR3 length: 17 amino acids. The V segment lost 5 bases and the J segment 2 bases; nucleotides outside the gene matches: 11. The CDR3 sequence is CASSALPGQGPQETQYF. The CDR3 nucleotides are TGTGCCAGCAGCGCACTCCCGGGACAGGGGCCACAAGAGACCCAGTACTTC. Combining the CDR3 with reference TRBV7-6 and TRBJ2-5 gives the whole variable domain GAGVSQSPRYKVTKRGQDVALRCDPISGHVSLYWYRQALGQGPEFLTYFNYEAQQDKSGLPNDRFSAERPEGSISTLTIQRTEQRDSAMYRCASSALPGQGPQETQYFGPGTRLLVL.

The J gene is TRBJ2-7, the V gene TRBV27; tentative D call: TRBD2 (6 bases). Germline V gene data show CDR1 as MNHEY and CDR2 as SMNVEV (reference sequence). Trimming stripped 11 bases from V and 2 bases from J, with 19 bases between. This CDR3 region has 14 residues. The CDR3 DNA reads as TGTGCCTGCACCCGTTCCGGGAGCCCCTACGAGCAGTACTTC. Its translation: CACTRSGSPYEQYF.

J is TRBJ2-1 and V is TRBV27; 11 positions agree with TRBD2. This CDR3 is built from 15 residues. Germline-derived CDR1 and CDR2 are MNHEY and SMNVEV (reference sequence). After removal of 0 bases from V and 7 bases from J, the junction contained 2 bases not matched to a gene. The CDR3 loop reads CASSLSSGRENEQFF. The CDR3 DNA sequence: TGTGCCAGCAGTTTATCTAGCGGGAGGGAAAATGAGCAGTTCTTC.

V gene TRBV1 combines with J gene TRBJ2-3; TRBD2, the table's D call, lacks a check against the DNA. TRBV1 is a listed pseudogene. The CDR3 runs 14 residues. CDR3 region: CTSPLEREVDTQYF. DNA for the CDR3: TGCACCAGCCCCCTCGAGCGGGAAGTAGATACGCAGTATTTT.

This clonotype has at least ten counts. In DNA form, the CDR3 reads TGCGCCAGCAGCTGGGGGGTTATGAACACTGAAGCTTTCTTT. The encoded protein is CASSWGVMNTEAFF. The chain employs TRBV4-3 and TRBJ1-1; maybe TRBD1 (5 bases). Deletions cut 5 bases from V and 0 bases from J, with 10 bases between. Germline loops: CDR1 LGHNA, CDR2 YSLEER. The CDR3 is 14 residues long.

Points on this clonotype: This may arise from a read error, as a much more abundant clone is one base away. The V gene is TRBV19, the J gene TRBJ1-1; 7 bases map to TRBD1. Germline lookup yields CDR1 LNHDA and CDR2 SQIVND (reference sequence). The CDR3 spans 14 residues. CDR3: CASSVTGSSTGAFF. CDR3 nucleotide sequence: TGTGCCAGTAGTGTGACAGGGTCCTCCACTGGAGCTTTCTTT.

As for this clonotype: A much larger clone lies a single base off, so this may be a read error. This chain uses TRBV10-2 with TRBJ1-1; tentatively, D is TRBD1 (6 bases). V was shortened by 10 bases and J by 3 bases, with 15 bases between the two germline ends. CDR3 length: 13 residues. In germline, CDR1 is WSHSY, CDR2 SAAADI. For the CDR3, the DNA is TGCGCCATTTCCTGGGGGCTTGACACTGAAGCTTTCTTT. As protein: CAISWGLDTEAFF.

This clonotype was observed at least ten times. V gene TRBV20-1 combines with J gene TRBJ2-3; 8 bases line up with TRBD2. This CDR3 spans 17 amino acids. Germline V gene sequence: CDR1 DFQATT, CDR2 SNEGSKA (reference sequence). J gave up 1 base and V 5 bases, and 14 bases lay outside the gene matches. Here the CDR3 DNA reads TGCAGTGCTGACCGGGACGGAGGACTAGCTGGCACAGATACGCAGTATTTT. This encodes CSADRDGGLAGTDTQYF.

In this sample, this clonotype turned up a few times. This chain connects TRBV6-5 to TRBJ1-1, with D unclear. Trimming removed 6 bases from V and 4 bases from J, with 9 bases in between. The germline CDR1 and CDR2 sequences are MNHEY and SVGAGI. The CDR3 is 12 amino acids. DNA for the CDR3: TGTGCCAGCAGCCCCCAGAGCACTGAAGCTTTCTTT. This sequence encodes CASSPQSTEAFF.

A note on this clonotype: Germline and junction disagree at one end, which may indicate a read error. This chain connects TRBV5-6 to TRBJ1-1, with 8 positions matching TRBD1. Germline lookup yields CDR1 SGHDT and CDR2 YYEEEE. This CDR3 is 15 amino acids long. Written as DNA, the CDR3 is TGTGCCAGCAGCTTGTCAGGGGGCCGGAGGGCTGAGGCTTTCTTT. As protein: CASSLSGGRRAEAFF.

The chain has TRBV12-3 or TRBV12-4 and TRBJ2-1, with D uncertain. Trimming took 7 bases from V and 5 from J, leaving 6 bases between them. This CDR3 comprises 11 residues. The chain's CDR3 is CASIRHNEQFF. The CDR3 coding sequence is TGTGCCAGCATAAGGCACAATGAGCAGTTCTTC.

V is TRBV9 and J is TRBJ2-3, with 7 bases fitting TRBD1. V trimming: 0 bases; J trimming: 3 bases; junction bases outside the gene matches: 7. Germline values: CDR1 SGDLS, CDR2 YYNGEE. This CDR3 spans 16 amino acids. The CDR3 protein is CASSVGAGGRTDTQYF. The CDR3 nucleotides are TGTGCCAGCAGCGTAGGGGCAGGGGGTAGGACAGATACGCAGTATTTT.

V usage is TRBV4-3 and J usage is TRBJ1-2; D ambiguous. Trimming took 0 bases from V and 4 from J, leaving 9 bases between them. The V gene's germline CDR1 is LGHNA and CDR2 YSLEER. The CDR3 contains 14 residues. CDR3 in amino acids: CASSQEAGSYGYTF. DNA for the CDR3: TGCGCCAGCAGCCAAGAAGCCGGGAGCTATGGCTACACCTTC.

This chain joins TRBV6-1 and TRBJ2-7; TRBD2 agrees at 12 bases. V dropped 8 bases and J dropped 3; count of bases not matched to a gene: 8. Germline V gene data show CDR1 as MNHNS and CDR2 as SASEGT. The CDR3 runs 15 residues. In DNA, the CDR3 is TGTGCCAGCGCACTAGGACTAGCGGGGAGCTACGAGCAGTACTTC. It encodes CASALGLAGSYEQYF.

This clonotype was recorded a few times. The V gene is TRBV19, the J gene TRBJ2-1; D unclear. V was clipped by 6 bases and J by 4 bases, with 10 bases between them. CDR1 LNHDA and CDR2 SQIVND come from the germline V gene (reference sequence). The CDR3 loop spans 13 amino acids. CDR3 DNA: TGTGCCAGTAGGGGCACAGTGTACAATGAGCAGTTCTTC. Protein: CASRGTVYNEQFF. The whole variable domain, filled in from reference TRBV19 and TRBJ2-1, reads DGGITQSPKYLFRKEGQNVTLSCEQNLNHDAMYWYRQDPGQGLRLIYYSQIVNDFQKGDIAEGYSVSREKKESFPLTVTSAQKNPTAFYLCASRGTVYNEQFFGPGTRLTVL.

Only a few counts were recorded for this clonotype. This chain connects TRBV7-2 to TRBJ2-7; a weak D match, TRBD1 (6 bases). The CDR3 length is 15 residues. Trimming pared 5 bases from V and 2 bases from J, leaving 16 bases between. Germline V CDR1 and CDR2: SGHTA, FQGNSA. The CDR3 region is CASSPPAQGPYEQYF. The CDR3 nucleotides are TGTGCCAGCAGCCCTCCGGCACAGGGCCCCTACGAGCAGTACTTC.

Ten or more counts support this clonotype. The chain is built from TRBV4-1 and TRBJ2-7; D is possibly TRBD1 (6 bases). CDR1 is MGHRA, CDR2 YSYEKL, per germline. The V end was cut by 0 bases, the J end by 3 bases, with 12 bases between. The CDR3 contains 15 residues. CDR3 DNA sequence: TGCGCCAGCAGCCAAGATGGGGAACAGGGCTACGAGCAGTACTTC. It codes for CASSQDGEQGYEQYF.

This chain joins TRBV12-3 or TRBV12-4 and TRBJ1-1; D is undetermined. The V and J ends lost 4 bases and 1 base respectively, with 10 bases between them. The CDR3 is 14 residues long. The chain's CDR3 is CASSSETENTEAFF. In DNA, the CDR3 is TGTGCCAGCAGTTCGGAGACTGAGAACACTGAAGCTTTCTTT.

This clonotype was detected only once. One base away lies a much larger clone, so this may be a sequencing read error. V usage is TRBV27 and J usage is TRBJ2-7, with D unclear. Germline V CDR1 and CDR2: MNHEY, SMNVEV (reference sequence). CDR3 length equals 13 residues. CDR3 bases: TGTGCCAGCAGTTTATCTTGGGCCTACGAGCAGCACTTC. Translating gives CASSLSWAYEQHF.

In this sample, this clonotype turned up many times. The chain links TRBV6-2 or TRBV6-3 to TRBJ1-2, with 8 bases matching TRBD1. V lost 10 bases, J lost 0 bases, and 10 bases stayed unmatched. The CDR3 covers 15 residues. Germline V lookup: CDR1 MNHEY, CDR2 SVGEGT. Here the CDR3 reads CATLTGQGTNYGYTF. The CDR3 nucleotides read TGTGCCACCCTGACCGGACAGGGAACTAACTATGGCTACACCTTC.